This T cell receptor beta chain was captured by sequencing in a study of cytomegalovirus exposure and HLA in healthy donors. Study summary: It was reported in a later analysis that the 120 or so validation repertoires used the same platform as the 666 first-cohort repertoires.

General study points: For cytomegalovirus status, the classifier reportedly gave diagnoses with high specificity and sensitivity. While the bulk of TCR sequences proved rare, some public TCRs turned up in many donors.

Concerning this clone itself: Its matching antigen is unknown.

Losses at the gene ends were 9 bases for V and 2 bases for J; bases not matched to a gene: 8. The CDR3 is 16 amino acids. Germline CDR1 is MGHDK and CDR2 is SYGVNS. TCRdb keeps only in-frame clones here, not all; method: immunoSEQ multiplex PCR. Here the sample spans 70,000 to 75,000 clones, around 95% being singletons. The sequenced sample was PBMCs. The V call is TRBV25-1, the J call TRBJ2-5, with TRBD2 matching 14 bases. The sequence was obtained from a woman under 30 in good health and CMV-seropositive. CDR3 protein: CASLGLAGVGQETQYF. CDR3 DNA: TGTGCCAGTCTGGGACTAGCGGGAGTGGGACAAGAGACCCAGTACTTC.